These 24 T cell receptor beta chains were all obtained from the same sample, sequenced in a study of blood T cell repertoires in COVID-19. Sequenced by immunoSEQ multiplex PCR; TCRdb stores in-frame clones only, minus some. The data hold 200,000 to 300,000 clones, with roughly 88% observed a single time. The specimen sequenced was peripheral blood. The receptors stem from a woman in her twenties or thirties with acute or convalescent COVID-19.

This clone was seen more than once but under ten times. V and J are TRBV19 and TRBJ2-2; 10 positions match TRBD2. V was clipped by 3 bases and J by 0 bases; unmatched bases: 1. The CDR3 length is 16 residues. The germline V gene has CDR1 LNHDA and CDR2 SQIVND (reference sequence). The CDR3 sequence: CASSILAGANTGELFF. The CDR3 DNA sequence: TGTGCCAGTAGTATTCTAGCGGGGGCGAACACCGGGGAGCTGTTTTTT.

This chain joins TRBV19 and TRBJ2-5; D is perhaps TRBD2 (6 bases). V dropped 6 bases and J dropped 5 bases, with 16 bases sitting between them. The CDR3 consists of 14 residues. Germline-derived CDR1 and CDR2 are LNHDA and SQIVND (reference sequence). This CDR3 reads CASSPIGEAETQYF. CDR3 in DNA: TGTGCCAGTAGCCCCATCGGGGAGGCGGAGACCCAGTACTTC. The variable domain in full, completed from reference TRBV19 and TRBJ2-5, reads DGGITQSPKYLFRKEGQNVTLSCEQNLNHDAMYWYRQDPGQGLRLIYYSQIVNDFQKGDIAEGYSVSREKKESFPLTVTSAQKNPTAFYLCASSPIGEAETQYFGPGTRLLVL.

This chain links TRBV6-5 with TRBJ1-2, with 7 bases fitting TRBD1. Per germline, CDR1 MNHEY and CDR2 SVGAGI. J lost 3 bases, V lost 2 bases, and 6 bases had no gene match. This CDR3 spans 15 amino acids. The CDR3 sequence is CASSYDGRGDYGYTF. The CDR3 nucleotides are TGTGCCAGCAGTTACGATGGCAGGGGGGACTATGGCTACACCTTC.

The genes are TRBV7-8 and TRBJ1-5, with 8 bases lining up with TRBD1. Germline V gives CDR1 SGHVS, CDR2 FQNEAQ. J lost 7 bases, V lost 5 bases, and 10 bases had no gene match. CDR3 length: 15 residues. The CDR3 here is CASSPTRGRIQPQHF. The CDR3 DNA reads as TGTGCCAGCAGCCCAACCAGGGGGCGGATCCAGCCCCAGCATTTT.

CDR3 bases: TGTGCCAGCAGGGCGGGAGTGATCGACAATGAGCAGTTCTTC. Encoded protein: CASRAGVIDNEQFF. V is TRBV2 and J is TRBJ2-1, with 7 positions matching TRBD2. The CDR3 loop spans 14 amino acids. Trimming took 6 bases from V and 5 from J; bases not matched to a gene: 7. Germline V gives CDR1 SNHLY, CDR2 FYNNEI.

The J gene is TRBJ2-3, the V gene TRBV14, with D unresolved. Trimming cost V 1 base and J 9 bases, with 8 bases left between them. The germline CDR1 and CDR2 sequences are SGHDN and FVKESK. The CDR3 sequence is 12 residues long. CDR3 region: CASSQVRNTQYF. The CDR3 region has the DNA TGTGCCAGCAGCCAAGTGCGGAACACGCAGTATTTT. Full variable domain (remainder filled in from reference TRBV14 and TRBJ2-3): EAGVTQFPSHSVIEKGQTVTLRCDPISGHDNLYWYRRVMGKEIKFLLHFVKESKQDESGMPNNRFLAERTGGTYSTLKVQPAELEDSGVYFCASSQVRNTQYFGPGTRLTVL.

The chain joins TRBV5-5 to TRBJ2-2; 12 nucleotides agree with TRBD2. Germline CDR1 SGHKS, CDR2 YYEKEE (reference sequence). This CDR3 is built from 15 residues. After removal of 5 bases from V and 8 bases from J, the junction contained 7 bases not matched to a gene. CDR3 region: CASRTLAGGTGELFF. For the CDR3, the DNA is TGTGCCAGCAGAACACTAGCGGGAGGAACGGGGGAGCTGTTTTTT.

The chain uses TRBV3-1 (or the pseudogene TRBV3-2) and TRBJ1-1, with D unclear. Germline CDR1 and CDR2: LGHDT and YNNKEL (reference sequence). There are 14 residues in the CDR3. Trimming removed 4 bases at V and 0 bases at J, with 9 bases between. DNA for the CDR3: TGTGCCAGCAGCCGTAATCCCCTGAACACTGAAGCTTTCTTT. This sequence encodes CASSRNPLNTEAFF.

The V and J genes are TRBV7-9 and TRBJ1-6; D may be TRBD1 (5 bases). Germline V gene sequence: CDR1 SEHNR, CDR2 FQNEAQ (reference sequence). With 1 base removed from V and 9 bases from J, the gap between germline ends came to 13 bases. The CDR3 extends over 15 amino acids. CDR3 DNA: TGTGCCAGCAGCTTAGGTTTCGGACATGGTTCACCCCTCCACTTT. The encoded protein is CASSLGFGHGSPLHF. Combining the CDR3 with reference TRBV7-9 and TRBJ1-6 gives the whole variable domain DTGVSQNPRHKITKRGQNVTFRCDPISEHNRLYWYRQTLGQGPEFLTYFQNEAQLEKSRLLSDRFSAERPKGSFSTLEIQRTEQGDSAMYLCASSLGFGHGSPLHFGNGTRLTVT.

The rearrangement links TRBV3-1 (or the pseudogene TRBV3-2) to TRBJ2-3; the match to TRBD1 covers 10 bases. J gave up 3 bases and V 4 bases, and 7 bases lay outside the gene matches. Germline assignment: CDR1 LGHDT and CDR2 YNNKEL (reference sequence). The length of the CDR3 is 16 residues. CDR3 residues: CASSPPGQGLTDTQYF. CDR3 bases: TGTGCCAGCAGCCCGCCGGGACAGGGGTTGACAGATACGCAGTATTTT.

V and J are TRBV7-2 and TRBJ1-2, with 7 bases that match TRBD1. Germline CDR1 is SGHTA and CDR2 is FQGNSA. V dropped 6 bases and J dropped 5; count of bases not matched to a gene: 6. This CDR3 comprises 13 residues. The CDR3 sequence is CASRSGTAYGYTF. The DNA for the CDR3 is TGTGCCAGCAGGTCAGGGACAGCTTATGGCTACACCTTC.

The V gene is TRBV18, the J gene TRBJ2-3; 12 bases match TRBD2. Germline CDR1 is KGHSH and CDR2 is LQKENI. The CDR3 runs 16 residues. Trimming at V came to 6 bases and at J to 3 bases, leaving 7 bases not matched to a gene. CDR3 residues: CASSHSGLAGTDTQYF. As DNA, the CDR3 is TGTGCCAGCTCTCACTCCGGACTAGCGGGAACAGATACGCAGTATTTT.

The chain couples TRBV18 to TRBJ2-7; TRBD2 aligns across 10 bases. This CDR3 has 15 residues. Germline V gene sequence: CDR1 KGHSH, CDR2 LQKENI. The J segment lost 9 bases and the V segment lost 5 bases, leaving 13 bases of the junction unmatched. DNA for the CDR3: TGTGCCAGCTCAATTACCGGGACTAGCGTAGTCGTGCAGTACTTC. Amino acid sequence: CASSITGTSVVVQYF.

Here the CDR3 reads CASSQNRDRAEQYF. CDR3 in DNA: TGTGCCAGCAGCCAGAACCGGGACAGGGCCGAGCAGTACTTC. V gene TRBV3-1 (or the pseudogene TRBV3-2) combines with J gene TRBJ2-7; 9 bases align to TRBD1. CDR3 length: 14 amino acids. The germline V gene has CDR1 LGHDT and CDR2 YNNKEL (reference sequence). Trimming cost V 3 bases and J 6 bases; bases outside gene matches: 6.

The V and J genes are TRBV27 and TRBJ1-2; TRBD1 is a possible D gene (6 bases). V lost 5 bases, J lost 8 bases, and 18 bases lay in between. The CDR3 extends over 14 amino acids. Germline CDR1 and CDR2: MNHEY and SMNVEV (reference sequence). The CDR3 loop is CASSPHGATGGYTF. As DNA, the CDR3 is TGTGCCAGCAGTCCCCACGGGGCGACAGGAGGCTACACCTTC.

This chain joins TRBV7-2 and TRBJ2-2, with D unclear. There are 14 residues in the CDR3. V lost 1 base to trimming and J lost 5 bases, with 8 bases between them. Germline V gene sequence: CDR1 SGHTA, CDR2 FQGNSA. The CDR3 protein is CASSLVWQTGELFF. DNA of the CDR3: TGTGCCAGCAGCTTAGTCTGGCAGACCGGGGAGCTGTTTTTT.

V usage is TRBV12-3 or TRBV12-4 and J usage is TRBJ1-1; TRBD1 might be the D (5 bases). The CDR3 extends over 13 amino acids. V lost 6 bases and J lost 5, with 13 bases in between. CDR3 protein: CASRAPGVTEAFF. The CDR3 bases are TGTGCCAGCAGGGCCCCGGGGGTGACTGAAGCTTTCTTT.

J is TRBJ2-7 and V is TRBV4-3, with 11 bases identical to TRBD2. Germline-derived CDR1 and CDR2 are LGHNA and YSLEER. V dropped 0 bases and J dropped 9; count of bases not matched to a gene: 7. The CDR3 has 15 residues. The CDR3 loop is CASSQDSTSGTAQYF. In DNA, the CDR3 is TGCGCCAGCAGCCAAGATTCGACTAGCGGGACGGCGCAGTACTTC.

The chain recombines TRBV20-1 with TRBJ1-6, with TRBD1 matching 10 bases. J lost 9 bases, V lost 3 bases, and 11 bases had no gene match. From germline, CDR1 is DFQATT and CDR2 SNEGSKA (reference sequence). This CDR3 spans 16 amino acids. The CDR3: CSASSRTGGSGSPLHF. The DNA of the CDR3 is TGCAGTGCTAGTAGCCGGACAGGGGGATCGGGTTCACCCCTCCACTTT.

The chain carries TRBV5-1 and TRBJ2-5; 12 positions agree with TRBD2. CDR3 length equals 16 residues. CDR1 is SGHRS and CDR2 is YFSETQ in the germline V gene. Germline trimming cut 7 bases from V and 4 bases from J; bases unmatched to any gene: 11. The CDR3 reads CASAELAGGGGETQYF. CDR3 sequence (DNA): TGCGCCAGCGCGGAACTAGCGGGAGGCGGGGGAGAGACCCAGTACTTC. Complete variable domain (other parts from reference TRBV5-1 and TRBJ2-5): KAGVTQTPRYLIKTRGQQVTLSCSPISGHRSVSWYQQTPGQGLQFLFEYFSETQRNKGNFPGRFSGRQFSNSRSEMNVSTLELGDSALYLCASAELAGGGGETQYFGPGTRLLVL.

This chain links TRBV3-1 (or the pseudogene TRBV3-2) with TRBJ1-5; 7 bases agree with TRBD1. Germline V gives CDR1 LGHDT, CDR2 YNNKEL (reference sequence). The CDR3 has 14 residues. J lost 7 bases, V lost 8 bases, and 11 bases had no gene match. The CDR3 sequence is CASGPRAGGQPQHF. The CDR3 bases are TGTGCCAGCGGACCCAGGGCAGGGGGACAGCCCCAGCATTTT.

This chain uses TRBV3-1 (or the pseudogene TRBV3-2) with TRBJ2-5; 7 positions match TRBD2. CDR1 is LGHDT and CDR2 is YNNKEL in the germline V gene (reference sequence). V lost 0 bases, J lost 7 bases, and 8 bases stayed unmatched. This CDR3 is built from 15 residues. The CDR3 is CASSQEREAPGTQYF. CDR3 DNA: TGTGCCAGCAGCCAAGAACGGGAGGCCCCGGGGACCCAGTACTTC.

The chain combines TRBV27 with TRBJ2-7, with 8 bases fitting TRBD1. Unmatched junction bases numbered 8, after V lost 5 bases and J lost 5 bases. Per germline, CDR1 MNHEY and CDR2 SMNVEV (reference sequence). This CDR3 comprises 14 residues. The CDR3 loop reads CASSLGQGVHEQYF. CDR3 nucleotides: TGTGCCAGCAGTCTCGGACAGGGAGTGCACGAGCAGTACTTC.

This rearrangement joins TRBV5-1 to TRBJ2-7; D is possibly TRBD1 (7 bases). CDR1 is SGHRS, CDR2 YFSETQ, per germline. V lost 6 bases and J lost 0, with 19 bases in between. The CDR3 sequence is 16 residues long. Written as DNA, the CDR3 is TGCGCCAGCACTCCTTTGGGCGGGACAGCCTCCTACGAGCAGTACTTC. Its protein product is CASTPLGGTASYEQYF.